This T cell receptor beta chain emerged from a study of T cells in tumors after PD-1 blockade. Generated by immunoSEQ multiplex PCR, the TCRdb table keeps only in-frame clones and is missing some. The table includes about 24,000 clones, roughly 82% detected once. V was shortened by 2 bases and J by 4 bases, with 8 bases between the two germline ends. The CDR3 has 13 amino acids. This receptor was obtained from a human donor with basal cell carcinoma. The chain links TRBV12-3 or TRBV12-4 to TRBJ1-1; D gene uncertain. The source material was PBMCs, sampled after anti-PD-1 treatment. The CDR3 protein is CASSLRAGTEAFF. The CDR3 bases are TGTGCCAGCAGTTTACGGGCAGGCACTGAAGCTTTCTTT.